The clone carrying this TCR beta chain was recorded only once. Its specificity is not known. The junction does not match germline at one end; this may be a read error. This entry comes from a study of tumor-infiltrating lymphocytes in primary liver carcinoma. Study details: Donors underwent surgery for histopathologically diagnosed primary liver carcinoma. Roughly 3.65 to 7.5 million productive TCRbeta reads were obtained per sample, with similar numbers across tissue types. Whole-study findings and limits: Lesser overlap characterized tumor-adjacent and tumor-blood pairs relative to tumor region pairs.

The authors made TCR beta cDNA from about 500 ng total RNA with a constant-region primer. Researchers made the TCR beta libraries by running three nested multiplex PCR rounds with slightly modified ARM-PCR. TRBV1-TRBV30 forward and Cbeta reverse primers drove the first two roughly 9-cycle rounds. TCRdb redid the calling of the multiplex PCR reads with MiXCR, one entry per CDR3 protein. The table shows more than 150,000 distinct CDR3 sequences, with about 60% occurring only once. The CDR3 is made up of 14 amino acids. Germline assignment: CDR1 MNHEY and CDR2 SVGAGI. RNA isolated from unsorted whole blood supplied the blood RNA, with germline DNA also extracted. Chronic HBV infection was present in the patients, who were treatment-naive.

The receptor was isolated from a man between 40 and 49 years old with primary liver carcinoma and hepatitis B virus infection. V is TRBV6-5 and J is TRBJ2-5; TRBD2 is a possible D gene (6 bases). The sequenced sample consisted of peripheral blood. CDR3 region: CGSSQGSQGGDQYF. CDR3 sequence (DNA): TGTGGCAGCTCTCAAGGAAGCCAGGGAGGAGACCAGTACTTC.